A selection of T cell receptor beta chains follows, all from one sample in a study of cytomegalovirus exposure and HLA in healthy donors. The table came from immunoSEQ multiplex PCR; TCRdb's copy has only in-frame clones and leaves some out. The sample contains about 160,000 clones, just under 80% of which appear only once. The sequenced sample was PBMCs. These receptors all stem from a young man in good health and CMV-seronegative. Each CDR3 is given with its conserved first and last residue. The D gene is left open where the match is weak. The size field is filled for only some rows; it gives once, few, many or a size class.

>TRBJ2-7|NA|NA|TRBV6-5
CASSYNVQGGPYEQYF
TGTGCCAGCAGTTACAACGTCCAGGGGGGTCCCTACGAGCAGTACTTC
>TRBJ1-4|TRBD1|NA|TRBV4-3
CASSQIRQGGEKLFF
TGCGCCAGCAGCCAGATCCGGCAGGGGGGAGAAAAACTGTTTTTT
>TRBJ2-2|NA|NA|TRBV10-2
CASSPDSLNTGELFF
TGCGCCAGCAGTCCGGACAGTCTTAACACCGGGGAGCTGTTTTTT
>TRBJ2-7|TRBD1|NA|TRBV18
CASSPETGYEQYF
TGTGCCAGCTCACCCGAGACAGGGTACGAGCAGTACTTC
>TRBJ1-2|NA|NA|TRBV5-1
CASSLEGENYGYTF
TGCGCCAGCAGCTTGGAGGGGGAAAACTATGGCTACACCTTC
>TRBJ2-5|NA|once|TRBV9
CASSVGGGETQYF
TGTGCCAGCAGCGTAGGGGGAGGAGAGACCCAGTACTTC
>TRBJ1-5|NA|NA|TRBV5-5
CASSLTGTYSNQPQHF
TGTGCCAGCAGCTTAACAGGGACCTATAGCAATCAGCCCCAGCATTTT
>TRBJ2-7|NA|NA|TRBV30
CAWSGGVEQYF
TGTGCCTGGAGTGGGGGGGTCGAGCAGTACTTC
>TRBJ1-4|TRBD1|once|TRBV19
CASRSQGVREKLFF
TGTGCCAGTAGATCTCAGGGGGTTAGGGAAAAACTGTTTTTT
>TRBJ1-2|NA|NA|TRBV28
CASTFRNPRYGYTF
TGTGCCAGCACCTTTAGGAATCCGCGGTATGGCTACACCTTC
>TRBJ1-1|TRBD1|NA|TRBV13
CASSIGTGRPNTEAFF
TGTGCCAGCAGCATAGGGACAGGGAGGCCCAACACTGAAGCTTTCTTT
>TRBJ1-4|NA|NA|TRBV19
CASSTVQSNEKLFF
TGTGCCAGTAGTACGGTACAGAGTAATGAAAAACTGTTTTTT
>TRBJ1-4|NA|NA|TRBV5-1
CASSLRGGDEKLFF
TGCGCCAGCAGCTTGCGGGGTGGCGACGAAAAACTGTTTTTT
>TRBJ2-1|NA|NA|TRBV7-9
CASSPKAGYSYNEQFF
TGTGCCAGCAGCCCGAAGGCGGGTTACTCCTACAATGAGCAGTTCTTC